Described below is a single T cell receptor (beta chain) sequence and its context. What it binds is unknown. This record belongs to a study of STAT5B mutations in CD4+ large granular lymphocyte leukemia. Study summary: Among healthy donors, a particular HLA allele went with more CDR3 'QG' motifs. Study findings and constraints: The CD4+ versus CD8+ T-LGLL clonality difference may reflect limited sample size.

Germline CDR1 is SNHLY and CDR2 is FYNNEI. V lost 9 bases, J lost 4 bases, and 18 bases lay in between. CDR3 length: 14 amino acids. The authors' processing: Productive clonotypes were detectable down to 2.59 x 10-5 frequency. Sequencing was performed with immunoSEQ multiplex PCR; in TCRdb, only in-frame clones are kept and a portion is missing. V, J and clone size are taken as reported in that table, and D and trimming were inferred from the DNA itself. The data contain over 25,000 clones, 85% of them singletons. The chain carries TRBV2 and TRBJ2-5; D gene unclear. This sequence originates from a human donor in good health. The sample taken for sequencing was CD4+ T cells from blood buffy coats. The CDR3 region has the DNA TGTGCCAGTAAGACCCAAGCGACCAGAGAGACCCAGTACTTC. Amino acids: CASKTQATRETQYF.